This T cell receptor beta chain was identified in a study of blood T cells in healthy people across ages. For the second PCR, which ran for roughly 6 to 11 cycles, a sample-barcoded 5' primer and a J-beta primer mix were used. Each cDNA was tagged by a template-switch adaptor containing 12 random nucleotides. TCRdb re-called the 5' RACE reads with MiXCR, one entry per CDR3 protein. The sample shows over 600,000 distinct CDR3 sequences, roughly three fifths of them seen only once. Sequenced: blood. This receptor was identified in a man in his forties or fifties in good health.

In DNA form, the CDR3 reads TGTGCCAGCAGCTCACTTCAGGCGGGGAAAGAGACCCAGTACTTC. Protein product: CASSSLQAGKETQYF. The chain combines TRBV7-2 with TRBJ2-5, with a weak D call TRBD2 (6 bases). This CDR3 contains 15 residues. Germline V CDR1 and CDR2: SGHTA, FQGNSA. Trimming removed 4 bases at V and 3 bases at J, with 15 bases between.